The rows below give T cell receptor beta chains drawn from one sample of a study of OX40 agonist ivuxolimab in advanced cancers. Using immunoSEQ multiplex PCR, the repertoire was profiled, and TCRdb retains in-frame clones only, with some absent. This sample carries 90,000 to 150,000 clones, 75% to 90% of them seen once, and the ten largest clones take approximately 0.51%. The specimen was CD4+ or CD8+ T cells sorted from blood, collected in a trial of the OX40 agonist ivuxolimab. The receptors were gathered from an adult with an advanced solid tumor such as melanoma, head and neck, liver or kidney cancer. CDR3s leave out the opening cysteine and the closing phenylalanine or tryptophan. For some rows the clone size is stated as once, few or many, or as a class when expanded; others skip it.

>TRBV9|.
ASSVDLDPQGETQY
>TRBV5-1|.
ASRDYVGNYEQY
>TRBV4-2|once
ASSQQQKTPLH
>TRBV6-5|.
ASNSLGFGEQF
>TRBV2|.
ASRGGYTDTQY
>TRBV11-2|.
ASSLRGDYSNQPQH
>TRBV28|.
ASSLGTGGVYGYT
>TRBV18|.
ASSPPTENTGELF
>TRBV10-3|.
AIRMRDLDTQY
>TRBV5-5|.
ASSVLQGPWVPQH
>TRBV11-3|.
ASTRAPLCSYEQY
>TRBV6-1|.
ASSERGTDTQY
>TRBV4-3|.
ASSRQPGLAGGYNEQF
>TRBV6-6|.
ASSQGQGISYEQY
>TRBV28|.
ASFATHQETQY
>TRBV29-1|once
SVHLGAGGSETQY
>TRBV5-1|.
ASSLATELYEQY
>TRBV5-1|.
ASSPQGINQPQH
>TRBV5-5|.
ASSRDQRSMGYT
>TRBV30|.
AWTVVFNTEAF
>TRBV5-6|.
ASSLASGGGEKLF
>TRBV5-1|few
ASSLGRLSDTQY
>TRBV28|.
ASSFRRDEAF
>TRBV4-3|.
ASSQVAGTYEQY
>TRBV6-5|.
ASSYSSRAYNEQF
>TRBV7-2|.
ASSVPGLANIQY
>TRBV5-4|.
ASSQDVSTDTQY
>TRBV11-2|.
ASSLGTGNTEAF
>TRBV6-1|.
ASSEAGGQPQH
>TRBV15|few
ATSSAGVSGNTIY
>TRBV29-1|.
SVDPGQGGETQY
>TRBV28|.
ASRGTGGANYGYT
>TRBV2|.
ASREGGLWGYT
>TRBV13|.
ASSPGWGVGTDTQY
>TRBV19|.
ASSTRARTEAF
>TRBV7-3|.
ASSLSPQGETQY
>TRBV15|.
ATSGGQGFTGELF
>TRBV30|.
AWSRASTNEKLF
>TRBV28|.
ASSFLAGTPEGDLF
>TRBV14|.
ASSRQGAGNEQF
>TRBV28|.
ASNPPGIEAF
>TRBV6-6|.
ATVQGKPTYEQY
>TRBV5-6|.
ASSSRDRGFYEQY
>TRBV5-8|.
ASSLATGANTGELF
>TRBV19|once
ASSMGRRGYGYT
>TRBV11-2|.
ASSPGTSGGTDTQY
>TRBV10-2|.
ATQNSGEDIQY